Presented here are 5 T cell receptor beta chains from one specimen sequenced in a study of blood T cell repertoires in COVID-19. Produced via immunoSEQ multiplex PCR; TCRdb's table is partial and in-frame only. The sample shows around 220,000 clones, nearly 90% of them seen only once. Sequencing input: peripheral blood. These receptors all come from a woman aged 40 to 50 who had recovered from COVID-19.

The chain links TRBV28 to TRBJ1-5, with D tentatively TRBD1 (5 bases). The CDR3 runs to 13 residues. Trimming removed 4 bases from V and 4 bases from J, with 8 bases in between. In germline, CDR1 is MDHEN, CDR2 SYDVKM. CDR3 residues: CASSWGGNQPQHF. The CDR3 bases are TGTGCCAGCAGTTGGGGGGGGAATCAGCCCCAGCATTTT.

This chain uses TRBV19 with TRBJ1-1, with D possibly matching TRBD1 (6 bases). Trimming left V 5 bases short and J 4 bases short, with 11 bases between. The CDR3 length is 13 residues. Germline CDR1 LNHDA, CDR2 SQIVND (reference sequence). CDR3 sequence (DNA): TGTGCCAGTAGTTTTAGGGGGGGCACTGAAGCTTTCTTT. This translates into CASSFRGGTEAFF.

The chain links TRBV5-1 to TRBJ2-1, with D possibly being TRBD1 (5 bases). Germline loops: CDR1 SGHRS, CDR2 YFSETQ. The CDR3 consists of 15 residues. Deletions cut 4 bases from V and 5 bases from J, with 16 bases between. Written as DNA, the CDR3 is TGCGCCAGCAGCCCTACAGACAGATCCGACAATGAGCAGTTCTTC. Its translation: CASSPTDRSDNEQFF.

The V call is TRBV12-3 or TRBV12-4, the J call TRBJ1-1; 7 bases line up with TRBD1. The CDR3 sequence is 13 residues long. With 6 bases clipped from V and 4 bases from J, the junction kept 5 bases outside the gene matches. CDR3 region: CASSEDRFTEAFF. In nucleotides, the CDR3 is TGTGCCAGCAGCGAGGACAGGTTCACTGAAGCTTTCTTT.

The chain recombines TRBV9 with TRBJ2-7; TRBD1 aligns across 9 bases. From germline, CDR1 is SGDLS and CDR2 YYNGEE. Germline trimming cut 4 bases from V and 0 bases from J; bases unmatched to any gene: 8. CDR3 length equals 16 residues. CDR3 sequence: CASSPRVTGGSYEQYF. In nucleotides, the CDR3 is TGTGCCAGCAGCCCCCGAGTGACAGGGGGCTCCTACGAGCAGTACTTC.